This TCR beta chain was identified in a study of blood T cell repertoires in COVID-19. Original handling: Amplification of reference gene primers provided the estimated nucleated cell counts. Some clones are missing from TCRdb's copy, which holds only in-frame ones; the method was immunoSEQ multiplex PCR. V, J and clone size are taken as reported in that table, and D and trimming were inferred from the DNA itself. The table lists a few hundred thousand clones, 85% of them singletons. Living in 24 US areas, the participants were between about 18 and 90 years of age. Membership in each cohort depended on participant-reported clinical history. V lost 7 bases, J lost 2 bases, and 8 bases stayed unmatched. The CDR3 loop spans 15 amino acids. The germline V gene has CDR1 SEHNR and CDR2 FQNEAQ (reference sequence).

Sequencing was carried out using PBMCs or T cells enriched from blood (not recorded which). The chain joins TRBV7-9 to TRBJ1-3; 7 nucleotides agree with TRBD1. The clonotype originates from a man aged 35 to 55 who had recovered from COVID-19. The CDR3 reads CASISSQGAGNTIYF. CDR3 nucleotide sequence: TGTGCCAGCATCTCGTCCCAGGGGGCTGGAAACACCATATATTTT.